The 19 T cell receptor beta chains given below trace back to one sample, sequenced in a study of early T cells in non-severe SARS-CoV-2 infection. One entry per CDR3 protein, called by TCRdb with MiXCR from the 5' RACE reads. Of 25,000 to 30,000 distinct CDR3 sequences in the sample, less than 4.5% were seen once. What was sequenced was whole blood. The receptors were gathered from an adult who was a healthcare worker with PCR-confirmed SARS-CoV-2 infection or an uninfected control (not recorded which).

There are many counts of this clonotype. The chain couples TRBV19 to TRBJ2-1, with TRBD1 identical over 10 bases. CDR1 is LNHDA, CDR2 SQIVND, per germline (reference sequence). The CDR3 totals 15 residues. J was trimmed by 6 bases and V by 5 bases; bases with no gene match: 7. The CDR3 DNA follows: TGTGCCAGTAGTGGAGGACAGGGGGTTTTCAATGAGCAGTTCTTC. Translating gives CASSGGQGVFNEQFF.

This clonotype was detected many times. This chain connects TRBV20-1 to TRBJ2-3, with 12 positions matching TRBD2. This CDR3 is built from 14 residues. Germline values: CDR1 DFQATT, CDR2 SNEGSKA (reference sequence). Germline trimming cut 6 bases from V and 5 bases from J; bases unmatched to any gene: 6. In DNA form, the CDR3 reads TGCAGTGCAACACTAGCGGGGGGCAGAGATACGCAGTATTTT. Translating it yields CSATLAGGRDTQYF.

V and J are TRBV10-1 and TRBJ1-6; D is possibly TRBD1 (5 bases). Germline-derived CDR1 and CDR2 are WNHNN and SYGVQD (reference sequence). The CDR3 consists of 15 residues. Deletions cut 6 bases from V and 0 bases from J, with 9 bases between. CDR3 nucleotides: TGCGCCAGCAGCCCCGGGACCTCCTATAATTCACCCCTCCACTTT. It translates to CASSPGTSYNSPLHF.

This clonotype showed up many times. This chain joins TRBV15 and TRBJ2-1, with 7 bases identical to TRBD2. Germline CDR1 and CDR2: LNHNV and YYDKDF (reference sequence). The V segment lost 9 bases and the J segment 2 bases; nucleotides outside the gene matches: 7. This CDR3 spans 14 amino acids. CDR3 in amino acids: CATKRGQTYNEQFF. The DNA of the CDR3 is TGTGCCACTAAGCGGGGCCAGACCTACAATGAGCAGTTCTTC.

This clonotype was detected many times. The V gene is TRBV5-1, the J gene TRBJ2-2, with D perhaps assigned TRBD1 or TRBD2 (5 bases each). This CDR3 contains 16 residues. Per germline, CDR1 SGHRS and CDR2 YFSETQ. V lost 3 bases to trimming and J lost 4 bases, with 16 bases between them. The CDR3 region is CASSSSGTALTGELFF. In DNA, the CDR3 is TGCGCCAGCAGCTCCTCCGGGACGGCCCTCACCGGGGAGCTGTTTTTT.

This clonotype was observed many times. The chain links TRBV28 to TRBJ2-3, with 7 bases fitting TRBD1. The CDR3 is 14 amino acids. V shed 4 bases and J 8 bases; nucleotides not matched to a gene: 9. CDR1 is MDHEN and CDR2 is SYDVKM in the germline V gene. DNA for the CDR3: TGTGCCAGCAGTTCCGGACAGGCTTCTTCTACGCAGTATTTT. This codes for CASSSGQASSTQYF.

This clonotype came up many times. This chain links TRBV9 with TRBJ2-3; no reliable D call. V lost 0 bases, J lost 2 bases, and 4 bases lay in between. The CDR3 totals 13 residues. Germline lookup yields CDR1 SGDLS and CDR2 YYNGEE. The DNA for the CDR3 is TGTGCCAGCAGCGTAGGACCCACAGATACGCAGTATTTT. This translates into CASSVGPTDTQYF.

This clonotype was counted many times. The V and J genes are TRBV27 and TRBJ1-6; D uncertain. V dropped 3 bases and J dropped 0 bases, with 6 bases sitting between them. Germline lookup yields CDR1 MNHEY and CDR2 SMNVEV (reference sequence). This CDR3 is 15 amino acids long. The CDR3 DNA follows: TGTGCCAGCAGTTTTGGGAGCTCCTATAATTCACCCCTCCACTTT. Residues: CASSFGSSYNSPLHF.

This rearrangement joins TRBV7-2 to TRBJ2-6, with D tentatively TRBD1 (6 bases). Trimming removed 5 bases at V and 1 base at J, with 18 bases between. Per the germline V gene, CDR1 is SGHTA and CDR2 is FQGNSA. This CDR3 is 18 amino acids long. CDR3 amino acids: CASSPLQGPLSGANVLTF. DNA of the CDR3: TGTGCCAGCAGCCCCCTACAGGGACCCCTTTCTGGGGCCAACGTCCTGACTTTC.

Remarks on this clonotype: A read error may be the cause here, since a much bigger clone is one base away. This sequence joins TRBV4-1 and TRBJ1-5; D unclear. Germline lookup yields CDR1 MGHRA and CDR2 YSYEKL. The V and J ends lost 3 bases and 6 bases respectively, with 18 bases between them. The CDR3 is made up of 16 amino acids. CDR3 loop: CASSHGVTPEAQPQHF. DNA of the CDR3: TGCGCCAGCAGCCATGGGGTGACTCCTGAGGCTCAGCCCCAGCATTTT.

This clonotype showed up many times. This chain links TRBV7-9 with TRBJ2-7, with TRBD1 matching 9 bases. The CDR3 has 16 residues. CDR1 is SEHNR and CDR2 is FQNEAQ in the germline V gene (reference sequence). V trimming: 4 bases; J trimming: 2 bases; junction bases outside the gene matches: 9. The chain's CDR3 is CASSSLGQGGTYEQYF. The CDR3 bases are TGTGCCAGCAGCTCTCTGGGACAGGGAGGAACCTACGAGCAGTACTTC.

This clonotype was detected many times. The V call is TRBV5-8, the J call TRBJ2-5; a weak D match, TRBD1 (6 bases). Germline CDR1 and CDR2: SGHTS and YDEGEE. CDR3 length: 16 residues. V lost 4 bases, J lost 1 base, and 17 bases lay in between. CDR3 sequence: CASSQGMGHSQETQYF. CDR3 DNA sequence: TGTGCCAGCAGCCAGGGGATGGGACACTCCCAAGAGACCCAGTACTTC. Using reference TRBV5-8 and TRBJ2-5 for the parts outside the CDR3, the full variable domain is EAGVTQSPTHLIKTRGQQATLRCSPISGHTSVYWYQQALGLGLQFLLWYDEGEERNRGNFPPRFSGRQFPNYSSELNVNALELEDSALYLCASSQGMGHSQETQYFGPGTRLLVL.

The table lists this clonotype with many counts. The chain recombines TRBV20-1 with TRBJ1-2, with no clear D. V lost 2 bases to trimming and J lost 8 bases, with 9 bases between them. The CDR3 is 11 amino acids. Germline V gene data show CDR1 as DFQATT and CDR2 as SNEGSKA (reference sequence). CDR3 DNA: TGCAGTGCTAGATTTTCTCTCGGCTACACCTTC. Its protein product is CSARFSLGYTF.

This clonotype was recorded many times. This sequence joins TRBV5-1 and TRBJ1-6, with no clear D. V was pared by 0 bases and J by 7 bases, with 11 bases between. The CDR3 totals 15 residues. Germline V gene sequence: CDR1 SGHRS, CDR2 YFSETQ. Here the CDR3 reads CASSLAPDGNSPLHF. The CDR3 DNA follows: TGCGCCAGCAGCTTGGCCCCAGACGGGAATTCACCCCTCCACTTT. The full variable domain, its missing parts supplied by reference TRBV5-1 and TRBJ1-6, is KAGVTQTPRYLIKTRGQQVTLSCSPISGHRSVSWYQQTPGQGLQFLFEYFSETQRNKGNFPGRFSGRQFSNSRSEMNVSTLELGDSALYLCASSLAPDGNSPLHFGNGTRLTVT.

The table lists this clonotype with a few counts. The CDR3 DNA reads TGCGCCAGCAGCCTAGGAGCTACCGCTTCCTACGAGCAGTACTTC. This sequence encodes CASSLGATASYEQYF. The J gene is TRBJ2-7, the V gene TRBV4-3; D not resolved. Germline V CDR1 and CDR2: LGHNA, YSLEER. The CDR3 length is 15 residues. V was cut by 4 bases and J by 1 base, with 14 bases left in between.

The CDR3 DNA sequence: TGTGCCAGCAACCTGGAAGAACATCAAGGGACTGAAGCTTTCTTT. Protein product: CASNLEEHQGTEAFF. The rearrangement joins TRBV7-3 to TRBJ1-1; D unresolved. CDR3 length equals 15 residues. CDR1 is SGHTA and CDR2 is FQGTGA in the germline V gene. Between the trimmed V and J ends, which lost 7 bases and 5 bases, there was a span of 20 bases.

This clonotype was detected ten times or more. The rearrangement links TRBV2 to TRBJ1-5, with D perhaps TRBD1 (6 bases). V lost 7 bases and J 1 base, leaving 11 bases between the germline ends. The CDR3 loop spans 14 amino acids. CDR1 and CDR2 from the germline V gene are SNHLY and FYNNEI. CDR3 sequence reads: CASTDSRSNQPQHF. CDR3 DNA sequence: TGTGCCAGCACGGACAGTAGGAGCAATCAGCCCCAGCATTTT.

Many counts were recorded for this clonotype. The chain has TRBV28 and TRBJ1-4; possible D gene TRBD1, 5 bases. V was clipped by 6 bases and J by 5 bases, with 10 bases between them. CDR3 length: 13 amino acids. CDR1 is MDHEN, CDR2 SYDVKM, per germline. CDR3 protein: CASRGLPNEKLFF. In DNA form, the CDR3 reads TGTGCCAGCAGGGGGCTACCGAATGAAAAACTGTTTTTT.

This clonotype was detected many times. This rearrangement joins TRBV5-5 to TRBJ1-1, with D tentatively TRBD1 (5 bases). The CDR3 runs 14 residues. Trimming removed 3 bases from V and 4 bases from J, with 13 bases in between. Germline-derived CDR1 and CDR2 are SGHKS and YYEKEE (reference sequence). The CDR3 region is CASSYQAGSTEAFF. DNA for the CDR3: TGTGCCAGCAGCTACCAAGCAGGGAGCACTGAAGCTTTCTTT.